Given below is one TCR beta chain in context. This entry belongs to a study of blood T cell repertoires in COVID-19. Trimming removed 6 bases from V and 6 bases from J, with 17 bases in between. Germline lookup yields CDR1 MNHEY and CDR2 SVGAGI. The CDR3 is 15 residues long. Source study methods: Amplified reference gene primers provided the basis for estimating nucleated cell counts. The data were produced by immunoSEQ multiplex PCR, yet TCRdb's version contains in-frame clones alone and is incomplete. The V and J calls and clone size were taken over from that table, and D and trimming were inferred from the DNA. Of about 120,000 clones in the sample, roughly 88% are singletons; the top ten hold about 1.2%.

This TCR was sampled from a woman aged 80 or older with acute or convalescent COVID-19. Sequenced sample: peripheral blood. V gene TRBV6-5 combines with J gene TRBJ1-4; TRBD1 might be the D (6 bases). CDR3 DNA sequence: TGTGCCAGCAGGGACTCACAGGGTTGGGATGAAAAACTGTTTTTT. It encodes CASRDSQGWDEKLFF.